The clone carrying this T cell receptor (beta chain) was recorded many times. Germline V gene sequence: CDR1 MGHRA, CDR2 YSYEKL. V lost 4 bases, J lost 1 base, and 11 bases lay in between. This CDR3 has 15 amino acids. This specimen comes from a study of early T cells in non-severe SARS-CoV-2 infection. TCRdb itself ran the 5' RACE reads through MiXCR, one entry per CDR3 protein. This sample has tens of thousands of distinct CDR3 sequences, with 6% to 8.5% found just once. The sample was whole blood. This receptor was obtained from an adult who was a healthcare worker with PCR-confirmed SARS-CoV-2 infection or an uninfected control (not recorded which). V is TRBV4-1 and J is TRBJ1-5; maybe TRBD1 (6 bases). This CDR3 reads CASSRQGGSNQPQHF. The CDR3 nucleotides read TGCGCCAGCAGCCGTCAAGGGGGGAGCAATCAGCCCCAGCATTTT.